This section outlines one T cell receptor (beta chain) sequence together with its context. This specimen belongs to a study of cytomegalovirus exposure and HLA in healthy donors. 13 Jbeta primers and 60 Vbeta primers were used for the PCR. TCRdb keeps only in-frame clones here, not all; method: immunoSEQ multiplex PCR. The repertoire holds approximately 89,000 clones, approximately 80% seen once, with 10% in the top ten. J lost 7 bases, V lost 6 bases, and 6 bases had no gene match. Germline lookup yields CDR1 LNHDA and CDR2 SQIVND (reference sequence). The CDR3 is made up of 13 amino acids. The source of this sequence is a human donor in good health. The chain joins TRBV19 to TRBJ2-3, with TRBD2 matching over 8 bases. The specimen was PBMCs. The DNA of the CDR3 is TGTGCCAGTAGCGGGAGGGGAACGAATACGCAGTATTTT. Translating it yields CASSGRGTNTQYF.